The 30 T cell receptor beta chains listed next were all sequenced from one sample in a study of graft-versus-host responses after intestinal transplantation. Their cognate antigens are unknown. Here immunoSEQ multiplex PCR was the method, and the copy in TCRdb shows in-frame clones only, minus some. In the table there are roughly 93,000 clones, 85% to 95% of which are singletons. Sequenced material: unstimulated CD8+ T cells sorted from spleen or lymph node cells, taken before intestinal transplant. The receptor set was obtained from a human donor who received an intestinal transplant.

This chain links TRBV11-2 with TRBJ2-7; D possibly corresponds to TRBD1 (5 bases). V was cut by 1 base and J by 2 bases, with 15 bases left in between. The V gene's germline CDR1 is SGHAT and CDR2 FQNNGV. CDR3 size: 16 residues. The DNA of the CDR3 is TGTGCCAGCAGCTTAGTGGGGCTTCCTGTAACCTACGAGCAGTACTTC. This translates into CASSLVGLPVTYEQYF.

As DNA, the CDR3 is TGTGCCAGCAGCTTAGAATCAGCGTACAATGAGCAGTTCTTC. It encodes CASSLESAYNEQFF. The chain links TRBV7-8 to TRBJ2-1; D remains unclear. Germline V gene sequence: CDR1 SGHVS, CDR2 FQNEAQ. This CDR3 is built from 14 residues. The V end lost 1 base, the J end lost 4 bases, and 8 bases lay between the germline ends.

CDR3 bases: TGCGCCAGCGGGCCGGGGCTAGCGGGCTACGAGCAGTACTTC. Protein sequence: CASGPGLAGYEQYF. The chain is built from TRBV10-2 and TRBJ2-7; 8 bases align to TRBD2. There are 14 residues in the CDR3. The J segment lost 3 bases and the V segment lost 8 bases, leaving 9 bases of the junction unmatched. From germline, CDR1 is WSHSY and CDR2 SAAADI.

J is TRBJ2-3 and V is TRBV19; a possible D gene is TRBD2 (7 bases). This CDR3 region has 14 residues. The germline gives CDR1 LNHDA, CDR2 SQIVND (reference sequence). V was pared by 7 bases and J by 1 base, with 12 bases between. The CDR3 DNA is TGTGCCAGTATAGAGGGGGGGCGCACAGATACGCAGTATTTT. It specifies CASIEGGRTDTQYF.

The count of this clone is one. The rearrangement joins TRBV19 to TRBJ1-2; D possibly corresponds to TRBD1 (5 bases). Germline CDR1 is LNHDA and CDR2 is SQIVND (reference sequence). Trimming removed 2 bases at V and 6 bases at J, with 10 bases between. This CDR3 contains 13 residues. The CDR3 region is CASSIFKGNGYTF. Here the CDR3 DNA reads TGTGCCAGTAGTATATTCAAGGGGAATGGCTACACCTTC. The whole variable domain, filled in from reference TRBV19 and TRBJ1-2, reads DGGITQSPKYLFRKEGQNVTLSCEQNLNHDAMYWYRQDPGQGLRLIYYSQIVNDFQKGDIAEGYSVSREKKESFPLTVTSAQKNPTAFYLCASSIFKGNGYTFGSGTRLTVV.

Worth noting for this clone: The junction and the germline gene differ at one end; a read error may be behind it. The CDR3 protein is CASSLHTGTGIF. CDR3 bases: TGTGCCAGCAGCCTCCATACCGGGACAGGGATCTTC. The chain recombines TRBV7-9 with TRBJ2-1; 9 bases agree with TRBD1. Germline V gene data show CDR1 as SEHNR and CDR2 as FQNEAQ (reference sequence). The CDR3 has 12 residues.

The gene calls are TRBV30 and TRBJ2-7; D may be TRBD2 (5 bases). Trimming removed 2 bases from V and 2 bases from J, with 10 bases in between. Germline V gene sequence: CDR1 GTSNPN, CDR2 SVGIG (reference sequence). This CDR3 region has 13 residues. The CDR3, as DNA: TGTGCCTGGAGTAGCGGCACAGCCTACGAGCAGTACTTC. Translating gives CAWSSGTAYEQYF.

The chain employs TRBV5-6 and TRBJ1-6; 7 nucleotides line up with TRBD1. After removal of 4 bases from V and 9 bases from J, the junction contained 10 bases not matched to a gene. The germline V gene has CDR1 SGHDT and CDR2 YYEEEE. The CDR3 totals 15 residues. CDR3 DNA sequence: TGTGCCAGCAGCGAGCTAACAGGGGCTTCTTCACCCCTCCACTTT. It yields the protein CASSELTGASSPLHF.

The CDR3, as DNA: TGTGCCAGCAGCCGAGGGGGACAGCCCTACGAGCAGTACTTC. Translation: CASSRGGQPYEQYF. The V call is TRBV27, the J call TRBJ2-7, with 7 bases lining up with TRBD1. CDR3 length equals 14 residues. Per germline, CDR1 MNHEY and CDR2 SMNVEV (reference sequence). J lost 2 bases, V lost 6 bases, and 7 bases had no gene match.

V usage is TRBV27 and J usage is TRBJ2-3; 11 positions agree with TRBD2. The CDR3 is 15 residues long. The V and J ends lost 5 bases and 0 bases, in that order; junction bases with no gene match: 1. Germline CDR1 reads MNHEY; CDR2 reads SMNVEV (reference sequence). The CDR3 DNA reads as TGTGCCAGCAGTACTAGCGGGGGAAGCACAGATACGCAGTATTTT. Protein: CASSTSGGSTDTQYF.

CDR3 protein: CARGGDEGTEAFF. As DNA, the CDR3 is TGTGCCAGGGGGGGGGACGAGGGCACTGAAGCTTTCTTT. The chain uses TRBV6-5 and TRBJ1-1; a possible D gene is TRBD1 (5 bases). The CDR3 is made up of 13 amino acids. The V end was cut by 9 bases, the J end by 4 bases, with 15 bases between. Germline-derived CDR1 and CDR2 are MNHEY and SVGAGI.

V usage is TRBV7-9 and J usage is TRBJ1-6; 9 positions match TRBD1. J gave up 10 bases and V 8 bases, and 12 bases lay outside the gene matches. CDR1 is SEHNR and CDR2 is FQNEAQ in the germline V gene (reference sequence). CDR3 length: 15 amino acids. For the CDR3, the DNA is TGTGCCAGCTCCGCCGGGACAGGGTTAAACTCACCCCTCCACTTT. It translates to CASSAGTGLNSPLHF.

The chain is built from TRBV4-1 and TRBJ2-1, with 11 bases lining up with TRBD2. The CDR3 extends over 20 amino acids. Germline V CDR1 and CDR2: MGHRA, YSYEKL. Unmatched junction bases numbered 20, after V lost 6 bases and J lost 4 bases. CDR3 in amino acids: CASSWVTGLAVDSSYNEQFF. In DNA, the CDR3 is TGCGCCAGCAGTTGGGTAACGGGACTAGCGGTAGATAGCAGTTACAATGAGCAGTTCTTC.

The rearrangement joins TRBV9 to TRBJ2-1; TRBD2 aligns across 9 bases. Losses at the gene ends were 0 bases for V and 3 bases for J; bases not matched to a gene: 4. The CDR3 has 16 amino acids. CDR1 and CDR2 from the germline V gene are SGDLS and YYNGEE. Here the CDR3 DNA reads TGTGCCAGCAGCGTAGTGTCTAGCGGGGACTACAATGAGCAGTTCTTC. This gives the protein CASSVVSSGDYNEQFF.

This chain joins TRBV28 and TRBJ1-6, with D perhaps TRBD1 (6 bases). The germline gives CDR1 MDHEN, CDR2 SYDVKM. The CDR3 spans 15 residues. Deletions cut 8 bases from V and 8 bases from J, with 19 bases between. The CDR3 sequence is CASGKTGTNYSPLHF. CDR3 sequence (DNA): TGTGCCAGCGGAAAAACCGGGACAAACTATTCACCCCTCCACTTT.

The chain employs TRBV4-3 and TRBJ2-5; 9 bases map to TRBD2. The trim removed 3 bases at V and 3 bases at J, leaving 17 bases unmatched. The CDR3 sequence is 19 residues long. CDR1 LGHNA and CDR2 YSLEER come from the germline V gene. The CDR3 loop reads CASSQELELAGKSKETQYF. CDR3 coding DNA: TGCGCCAGCAGCCAGGAATTGGAGCTAGCGGGAAAATCTAAAGAGACCCAGTACTTC.

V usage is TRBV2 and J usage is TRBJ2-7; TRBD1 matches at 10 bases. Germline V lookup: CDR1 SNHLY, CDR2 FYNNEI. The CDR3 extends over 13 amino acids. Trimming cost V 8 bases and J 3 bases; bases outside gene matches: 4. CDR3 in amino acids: CASYGTGVYEQYF. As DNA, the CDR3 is TGTGCCAGCTATGGGACAGGGGTCTACGAGCAGTACTTC.

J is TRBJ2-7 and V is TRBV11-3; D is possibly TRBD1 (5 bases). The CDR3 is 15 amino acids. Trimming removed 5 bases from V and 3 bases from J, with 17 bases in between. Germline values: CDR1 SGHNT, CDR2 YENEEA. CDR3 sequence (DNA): TGTGCCAGCAGCGACTCAGGGAACCTACGCTACGAGCAGTACTTC. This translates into CASSDSGNLRYEQYF.

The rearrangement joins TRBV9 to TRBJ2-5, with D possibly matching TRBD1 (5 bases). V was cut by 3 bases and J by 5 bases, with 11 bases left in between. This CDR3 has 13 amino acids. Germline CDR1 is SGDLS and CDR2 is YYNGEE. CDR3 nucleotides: TGTGCCAGCAGCGGCCAGGGTGGGGAGACCCAGTACTTC. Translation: CASSGQGGETQYF.

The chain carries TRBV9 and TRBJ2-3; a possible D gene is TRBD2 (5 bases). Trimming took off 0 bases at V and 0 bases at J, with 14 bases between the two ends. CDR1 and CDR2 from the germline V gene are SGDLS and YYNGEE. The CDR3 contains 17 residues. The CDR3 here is CASSVGMARESTDTQYF. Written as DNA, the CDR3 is TGTGCCAGCAGCGTAGGAATGGCTCGGGAAAGCACAGATACGCAGTATTTT.

CDR3 loop: CSVPATGGGYTF. CDR3 nucleotide sequence: TGCAGCGTCCCCGCTACAGGGGGTGGCTACACCTTC. The chain combines TRBV29-1 with TRBJ1-2, with 8 bases lining up with TRBD1. V was pared by 6 bases and J by 7 bases, with 7 bases of the junction left unmatched. The germline CDR1 and CDR2 sequences are SQVTM and ANQGSEA. The CDR3 length is 12 residues.

The DNA of the CDR3 is TGCGCCAGCAGCCAACTCTCGGGAAACTATGGCTACACCTTC. Its protein is CASSQLSGNYGYTF. V gene TRBV4-1 combines with J gene TRBJ1-2; D remains unclear. The CDR3 consists of 14 residues. Germline lookup yields CDR1 MGHRA and CDR2 YSYEKL. Trimming shortened V by 2 bases and J by 2 bases, and 9 bases separated the two germline ends.

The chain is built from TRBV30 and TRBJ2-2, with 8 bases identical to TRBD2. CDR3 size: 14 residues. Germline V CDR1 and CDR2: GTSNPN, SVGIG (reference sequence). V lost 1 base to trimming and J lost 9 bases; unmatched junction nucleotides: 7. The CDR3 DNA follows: TGTGCCTGGAGTGGGAGCGGGAGTAACCGGGAGCTGTTTTTT. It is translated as CAWSGSGSNRELFF.

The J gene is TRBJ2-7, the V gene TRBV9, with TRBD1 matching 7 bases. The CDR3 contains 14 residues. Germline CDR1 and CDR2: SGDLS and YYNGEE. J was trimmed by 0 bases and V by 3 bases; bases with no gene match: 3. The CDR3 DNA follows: TGTGCCAGCAGCGGCCGGGACAGCTCCTACGAGCAGTACTTC. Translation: CASSGRDSSYEQYF.

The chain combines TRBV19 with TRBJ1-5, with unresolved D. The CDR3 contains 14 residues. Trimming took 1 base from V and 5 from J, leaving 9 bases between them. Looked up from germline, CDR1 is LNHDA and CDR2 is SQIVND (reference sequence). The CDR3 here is CASSIGLSDQPQHF. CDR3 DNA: TGTGCCAGTAGTATAGGTCTGTCCGATCAGCCCCAGCATTTT.

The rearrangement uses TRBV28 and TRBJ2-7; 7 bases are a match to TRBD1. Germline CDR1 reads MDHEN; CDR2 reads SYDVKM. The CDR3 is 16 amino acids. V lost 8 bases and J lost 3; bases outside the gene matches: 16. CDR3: CASSLEFDRADYEQYF. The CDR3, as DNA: TGTGCCAGCTCCCTTGAATTCGACAGGGCCGACTACGAGCAGTACTTC.

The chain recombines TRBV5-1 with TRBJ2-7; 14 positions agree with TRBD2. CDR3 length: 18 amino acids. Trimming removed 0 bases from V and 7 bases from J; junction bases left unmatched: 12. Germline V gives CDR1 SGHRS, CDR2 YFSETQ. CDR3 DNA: TGCGCCAGCAGCTTGGAGCCCCCGGGACTAGCGGGAGCGGGTGAGCAGTACTTC. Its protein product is CASSLEPPGLAGAGEQYF.

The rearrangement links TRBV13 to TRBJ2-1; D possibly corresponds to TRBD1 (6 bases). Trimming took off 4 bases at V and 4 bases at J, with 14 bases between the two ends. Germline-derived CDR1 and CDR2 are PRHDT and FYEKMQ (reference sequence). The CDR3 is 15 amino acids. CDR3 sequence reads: CASSSRDTQYNEQFF. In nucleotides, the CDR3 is TGTGCCAGCAGCTCCCGGGACACTCAATACAATGAGCAGTTCTTC.

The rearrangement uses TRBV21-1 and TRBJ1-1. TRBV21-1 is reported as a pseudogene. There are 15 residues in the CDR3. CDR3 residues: CASSSTGGLDTEAFF. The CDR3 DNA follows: TGTGCCAGCAGCTCGACCGGGGGGTTGGACACTGAAGCTTTCTTT.

The CDR3 nucleotides read TGTGCCAGCAGCGTAGACCAGGGCACTGAAGCTTTCTTT. This translates into CASSVDQGTEAFF. This rearrangement joins TRBV9 to TRBJ1-1; tentatively, D is TRBD1 (5 bases). The CDR3 has 13 amino acids. V lost 0 bases, J lost 4 bases, and 7 bases lay in between. Germline loops: CDR1 SGDLS, CDR2 YYNGEE.